The rows below give T cell receptor beta chains drawn from one sample of a study of blood T cells in healthy people across ages. Via MiXCR, TCRdb re-called the 5' RACE reads, giving one row per CDR3 protein. The sample includes about 760,000 distinct CDR3 sequences, 25% seen only once; the top ten take more than 8%. Separately, the same data were catalogued under a study of T cells of mothers and their children.

The sample was blood. Source of these receptors: a boy between 10 and 17 years old in good health. Each CDR3 is given with its conserved first and last residue. Each record gives: J gene, D gene, CDR3 length, V gene, clone size, CDR3 DNA, CDR3 protein. The D gene is left open where the match is weak. Size is stated for part of the rows, as once, few or many counts, or as a class when the clone is expanded.

>TRBJ1-4|TRBD1|17|TRBV5-1|-
TGCGCCAGCAGCACGGGACAGCCCGACAGATGGAATGAAAAACTGTTTTTT
CASSTGQPDRWNEKLFF
>TRBJ1-2|-|14|TRBV20-1|few
TGCAGTGAAACGAGGGACACCCAAAACTATGGCTACACCTTC
CSETRDTQNYGYTF
>TRBJ1-2|-|13|TRBV3-1|-
TGTGCCAGCAGCCAAGGAGACATTTATGGCTACACCTTC
CASSQGDIYGYTF
>TRBJ2-7|TRBD2|15|TRBV20-1|few
TGCAGTGCTAGAGATCGGCTAGCGGGAGGGTACGAGCAGTACTTC
CSARDRLAGGYEQYF
>TRBJ2-1|TRBD2|14|TRBV12-5|-
TGTGCTAGTGGTATAGAGGGACTAACCGCTGAGCAGTTCTTC
CASGIEGLTAEQFF
>TRBJ2-5|-|13|TRBV9|few
TGTGCCAGCAGCGTAGTTGATCAAGAGACCCAGTACTTC
CASSVVDQETQYF
>TRBJ2-5|-|16|TRBV7-9|-
TGTGCCAGCAGCTTCGGAACAGGATGGGCCCCAGAGACCCAGTACTTC
CASSFGTGWAPETQYF
>TRBJ2-7|-|14|TRBV7-8|-
TGTGCCAGCAGCTGGATGGGTACCACCTACGAGCAGTACTTC
CASSWMGTTYEQYF
>TRBJ2-1|-|13|TRBV7-7|-
TGTGCTAGCAGTGTAGACAGATACAATGAGCAGTTCTTC
CASSVDRYNEQFF
>TRBJ2-7|-|14|TRBV7-2|few
TGTGCCAGCAGCTTAGGGGGATCGATCTACGAGCAGTACTTC
CASSLGGSIYEQYF
>TRBJ1-2|-|15|TRBV13|few
TGTGCCAGCAGCTTAGAGGATTTACAGGACTATGGCTACACCTTC
CASSLEDLQDYGYTF
>TRBJ1-5|TRBD1|14|TRBV18|-
TGTGCCAGCTCACCAGAAGGGGGCTATCAGCCCCAGCATTTT
CASSPEGGYQPQHF
>TRBJ2-3|-|14|TRBV10-3|-
TGTGCCATCAGTGGGACAGACCGAGGGGATACGCAGTATTTT
CAISGTDRGDTQYF
>TRBJ1-4|TRBD1|14|TRBV6-1|few
TGTGCCAGCAACAACAGGGGGACGGATGAAAAACTGTTTTTT
CASNNRGTDEKLFF
>TRBJ2-4|-|14|TRBV29-1|-
TGCAGCGTTGAGATAGACATGGGCGGGGACATTCAGTACTTC
CSVEIDMGGDIQYF
>TRBJ2-7|TRBD2|13|TRBV12-3/TRBV12-4|many
TGTGCCAGCAGTTTGTGGGGGGGGTACGAGCAGTACTTC
CASSLWGGYEQYF
>TRBJ1-5|-|13|TRBV12-5|few
TGTGCTAGTGGTTTGGTAGGGCGGCAGCCCCAGCATTTT
CASGLVGRQPQHF